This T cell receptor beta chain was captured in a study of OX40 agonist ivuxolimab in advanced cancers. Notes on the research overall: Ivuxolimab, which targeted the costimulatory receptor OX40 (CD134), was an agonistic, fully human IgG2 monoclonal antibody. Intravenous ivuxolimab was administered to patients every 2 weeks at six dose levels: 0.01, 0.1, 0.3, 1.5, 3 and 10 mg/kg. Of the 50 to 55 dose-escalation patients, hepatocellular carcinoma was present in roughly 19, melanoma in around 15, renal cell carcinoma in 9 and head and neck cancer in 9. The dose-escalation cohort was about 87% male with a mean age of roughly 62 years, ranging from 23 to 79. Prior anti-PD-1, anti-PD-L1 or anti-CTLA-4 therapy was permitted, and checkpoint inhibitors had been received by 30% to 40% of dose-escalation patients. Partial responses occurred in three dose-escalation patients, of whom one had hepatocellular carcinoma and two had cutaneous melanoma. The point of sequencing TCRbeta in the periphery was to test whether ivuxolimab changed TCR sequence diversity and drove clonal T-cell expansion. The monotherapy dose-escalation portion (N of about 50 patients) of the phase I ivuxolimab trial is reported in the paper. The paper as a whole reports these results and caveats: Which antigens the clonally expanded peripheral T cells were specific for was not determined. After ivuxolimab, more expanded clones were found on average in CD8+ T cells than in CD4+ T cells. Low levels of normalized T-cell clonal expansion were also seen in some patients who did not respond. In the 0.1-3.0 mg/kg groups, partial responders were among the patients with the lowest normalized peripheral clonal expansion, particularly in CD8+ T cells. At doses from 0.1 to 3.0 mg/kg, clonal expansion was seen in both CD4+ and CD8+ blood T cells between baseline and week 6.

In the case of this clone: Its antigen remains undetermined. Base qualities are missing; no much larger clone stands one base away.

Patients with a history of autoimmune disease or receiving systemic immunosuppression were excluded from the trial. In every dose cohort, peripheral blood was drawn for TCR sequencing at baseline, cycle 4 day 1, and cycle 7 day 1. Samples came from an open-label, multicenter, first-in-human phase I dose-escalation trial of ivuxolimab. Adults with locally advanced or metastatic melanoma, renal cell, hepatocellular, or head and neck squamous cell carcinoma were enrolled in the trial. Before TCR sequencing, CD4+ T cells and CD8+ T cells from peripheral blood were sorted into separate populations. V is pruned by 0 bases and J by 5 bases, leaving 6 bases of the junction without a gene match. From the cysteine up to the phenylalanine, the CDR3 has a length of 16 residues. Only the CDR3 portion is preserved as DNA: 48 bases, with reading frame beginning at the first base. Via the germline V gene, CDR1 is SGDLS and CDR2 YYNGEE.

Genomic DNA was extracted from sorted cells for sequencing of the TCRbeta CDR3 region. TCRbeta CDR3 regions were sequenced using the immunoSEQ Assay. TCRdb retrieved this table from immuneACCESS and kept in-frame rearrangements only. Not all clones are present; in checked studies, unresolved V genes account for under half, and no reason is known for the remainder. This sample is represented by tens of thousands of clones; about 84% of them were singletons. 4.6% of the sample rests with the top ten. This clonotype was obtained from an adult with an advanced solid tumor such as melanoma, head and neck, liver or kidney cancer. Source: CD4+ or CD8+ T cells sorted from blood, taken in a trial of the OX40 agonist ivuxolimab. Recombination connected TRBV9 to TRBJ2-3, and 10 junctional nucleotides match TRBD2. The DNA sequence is TGTGCCAGCAGCGTAGATCAGCGGGGGGGCATAGATACGCAGTATTTT. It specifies CASSVDQRGGIDTQYF. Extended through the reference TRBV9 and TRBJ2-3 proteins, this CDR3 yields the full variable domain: DSGVTQTPKHLITATGQRVTLRCSPRSGDLSVYWYQQSLDQGLQFLIQYYNGEERAKGNILERFSAQQFPDLHSELNLSSLELGDSALYFCASSVDQRGGIDTQYFGPGTRLTVL.